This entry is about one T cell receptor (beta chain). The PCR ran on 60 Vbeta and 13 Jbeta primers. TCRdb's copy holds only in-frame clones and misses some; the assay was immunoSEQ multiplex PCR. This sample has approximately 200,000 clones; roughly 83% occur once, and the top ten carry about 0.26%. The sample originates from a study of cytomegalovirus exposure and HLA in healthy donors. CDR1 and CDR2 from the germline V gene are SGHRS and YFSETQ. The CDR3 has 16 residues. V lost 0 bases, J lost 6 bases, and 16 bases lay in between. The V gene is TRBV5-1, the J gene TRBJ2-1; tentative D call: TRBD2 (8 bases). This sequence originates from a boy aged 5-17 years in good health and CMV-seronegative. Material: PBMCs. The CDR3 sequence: CASSLAGRDSSNEQFF. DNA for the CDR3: TGCGCCAGCAGCTTGGCCGGGAGGGACAGCAGCAATGAGCAGTTCTTC.